This TCR beta chain was captured in a study of post-analysis software for immune sequencing data. For the study at large: There were relapsing-remitting, secondary progressive and progressive-relapsing multiple sclerosis among the disease courses included.

A note on this clonotype: Antigen unknown.

Notes on the study in general: Samples from one preparation batch, clustered by F measure, grouped strongly together.

Sequencing libraries made from TCR beta cDNA carried unique molecular identifiers. cDNA molecules numbering some 500,000 came from around 0.96 to 9.9 million T cells. TCRdb reprocessed the PCR reads via MiXCR and lists one record per CDR3 protein. The sample contains 160,000 or so distinct CDR3 sequences, around 36% of which appear only once. Specimen: blood, collected after autologous hematopoietic stem cell transplantation. The clonotype originates from a girl aged 10-17 years with multiple sclerosis.

The CDR3 DNA follows: TGCAGTGCTAGAGATAGAGCGGGAGCCGGAGATACGCAGTATTTT. This codes for CSARDRAGAGDTQYF. The chain is built from TRBV20-1 and TRBJ2-3; the match to TRBD2 covers 8 bases. The germline V gene encodes CDR1 DFQATT and CDR2 SNEGSKA (reference sequence). This CDR3 has 15 residues. The V gene end was trimmed by 0 bases and the J gene end by 5 bases; junction bases not matched to a gene: 7.